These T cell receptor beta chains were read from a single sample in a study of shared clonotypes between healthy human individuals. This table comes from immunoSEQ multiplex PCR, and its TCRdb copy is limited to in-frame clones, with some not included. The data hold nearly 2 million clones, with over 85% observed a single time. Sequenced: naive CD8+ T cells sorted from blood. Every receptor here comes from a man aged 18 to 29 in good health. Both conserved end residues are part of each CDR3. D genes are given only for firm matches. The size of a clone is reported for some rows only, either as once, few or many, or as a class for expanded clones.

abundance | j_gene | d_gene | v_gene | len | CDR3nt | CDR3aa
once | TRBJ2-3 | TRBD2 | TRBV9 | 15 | TGTGCCAGCAGCGTAGGCGTCCTAGCGGTGGATACGCAGTATTTT | CASSVGVLAVDTQYF
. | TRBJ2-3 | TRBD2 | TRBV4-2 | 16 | TGTGCCAGCAGCCAAGAAGCGGGGGGACACACAGATACGCAGTATTTT | CASSQEAGGHTDTQYF
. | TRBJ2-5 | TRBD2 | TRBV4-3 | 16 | TGCGCCAGCAGCCAAGAGGGAGGGTTGATACAAGAGACCCAGTACTTC | CASSQEGGLIQETQYF
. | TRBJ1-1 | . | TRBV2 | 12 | TGTGCCAGCAGCGGGGTGAACACTGAAGCTTTCTTT | CASSGVNTEAFF
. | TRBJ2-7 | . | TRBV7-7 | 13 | TGTGCTAGCAGCTTAAGCCCTGACTACGAGCAGTACTTC | CASSLSPDYEQYF
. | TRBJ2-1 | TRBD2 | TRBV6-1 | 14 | TGTGCCAGCATGCTAGCGGGGTCCTACAATGAGCAGTTCTTC | CASMLAGSYNEQFF
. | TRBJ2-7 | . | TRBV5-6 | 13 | TGTGCCAGCAGCTCCTCGTTGTCCTACGAGCAGTACTTC | CASSSSLSYEQYF
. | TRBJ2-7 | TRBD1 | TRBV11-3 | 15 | TGTGCCAGCAGCCTGGGGACAGGGAGCTTCTACGAGCAGTACTTC | CASSLGTGSFYEQYF
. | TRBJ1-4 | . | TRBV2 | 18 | TGTGCCAGCAGTGATGGGCCCATAACCCGCGTGTCAGGTGAAAAACTGTTTTTT | CASSDGPITRVSGEKLFF
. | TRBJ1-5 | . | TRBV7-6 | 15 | TGTGCCAGCAGCTTAGAGGGAGGGCTATATCAGCCCCAGCATTTT | CASSLEGGLYQPQHF
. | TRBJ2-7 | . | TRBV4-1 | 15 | TGCGCCAGCAGCCAAGATGGGGGCAGCTCCTACGAGCAGTACTTC | CASSQDGGSSYEQYF
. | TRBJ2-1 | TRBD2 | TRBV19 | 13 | TGTGCCAGTAGCCTCCAACTAGCGAATGAGCAGTTCTTC | CASSLQLANEQFF
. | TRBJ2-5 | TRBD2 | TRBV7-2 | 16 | TGTGCCAGCAGCTACGAGGGACTAGGAGTCCAAGAGACCCAGTACTTC | CASSYEGLGVQETQYF
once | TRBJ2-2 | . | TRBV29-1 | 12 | TGCAGCGTTCTCTGGAGCACCGGGGAGCTGTTTTTT | CSVLWSTGELFF
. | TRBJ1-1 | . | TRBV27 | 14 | TGTGCCAGCAGTTTATCGGGGCTGAGCACTGAAGCTTTCTTT | CASSLSGLSTEAFF
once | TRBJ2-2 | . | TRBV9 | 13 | TGTGCCAGCAGCAACCAATTAACCGGGGAGCTGTTTTTT | CASSNQLTGELFF
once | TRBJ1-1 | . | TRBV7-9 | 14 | TGTGCCAGCAGCTTAGGGATGGAAAACACTGAAGCTTTCTTT | CASSLGMENTEAFF
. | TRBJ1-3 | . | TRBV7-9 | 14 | TGTGCCAGCAGCTTAGGAGAAACTGGAAACACCATATATTTT | CASSLGETGNTIYF
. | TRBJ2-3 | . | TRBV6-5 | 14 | TGTGCCAGCAGTATCGATCAAAACAGGGTTACGCAGTATTTT | CASSIDQNRVTQYF
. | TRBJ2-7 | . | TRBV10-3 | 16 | TGTGCCATCAGTGAGCCTGGGGCAGGGACCTCCTACGAGCAGTACTTC | CAISEPGAGTSYEQYF
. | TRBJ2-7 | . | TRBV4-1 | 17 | TGCGCCAGCAGCCAAAGTATCAGGGGGGAATTGGGCTACGAGCAGTACTTC | CASSQSIRGELGYEQYF
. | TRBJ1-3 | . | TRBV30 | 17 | TGTGCCTGGAGCGAAAGAGGGTTAGGGGACTCTGGAAACACCATATATTTT | CAWSERGLGDSGNTIYF
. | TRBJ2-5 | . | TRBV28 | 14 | TGTGCCAGCAGACCACAGGGAGGGGAAGAGACCCAGTACTTC | CASRPQGGEETQYF
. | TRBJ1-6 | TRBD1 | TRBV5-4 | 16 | TGTGCCAGCAGTCTGACAGGGGTCCCTTATAATTCACCCCTCCACTTT | CASSLTGVPYNSPLHF
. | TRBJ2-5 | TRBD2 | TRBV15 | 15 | TGTGCCACCAGCAGAAGCGGGGACGGGGTAGAGACCCAGTACTTC | CATSRSGDGVETQYF
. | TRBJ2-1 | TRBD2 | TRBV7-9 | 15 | TGTGCCAGCAGCTTAGTTGCGCGGGGGTACAATGAGCAGTTCTTC | CASSLVARGYNEQFF
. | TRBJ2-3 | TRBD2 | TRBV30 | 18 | TGTGCCTGGAGCGGACTTCGGTTTCCAGCGGGGGACACAGATACGCAGTATTTT | CAWSGLRFPAGDTDTQYF
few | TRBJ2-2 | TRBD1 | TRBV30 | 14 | TGTGCCTGGAGTATAGGACAGGGGGCCGGGGAGCTGTTTTTT | CAWSIGQGAGELFF
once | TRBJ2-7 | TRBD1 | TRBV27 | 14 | TGTGCCAGCAGTCCGACCGGGACAGGCTACGAGCAGTACTTC | CASSPTGTGYEQYF
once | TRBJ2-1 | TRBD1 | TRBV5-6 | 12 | TGTGCCAGCAGGGACAGGGCCCATGAGCAGTTCTTC | CASRDRAHEQFF
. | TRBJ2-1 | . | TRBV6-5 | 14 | TGTGCCAGCAAATTCTACGGGTTCGACAATGAGCAGTTCTTC | CASKFYGFDNEQFF
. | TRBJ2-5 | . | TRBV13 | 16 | TGTGCCAGCAGCTTAGGGAGCGGACTTGAACAAGAGACCCAGTACTTC | CASSLGSGLEQETQYF
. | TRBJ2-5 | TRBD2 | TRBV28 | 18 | TGTGCCAGCAGTTCCCCTCTAAGAGCGGGAGCCATCCAAGAGACCCAGTACTTC | CASSSPLRAGAIQETQYF
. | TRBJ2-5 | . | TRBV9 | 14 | TGTGCCAGCAGCGTAGGGGGTAACCAAGAGACCCAGTACTTC | CASSVGGNQETQYF
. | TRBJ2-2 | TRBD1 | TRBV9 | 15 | TGTGCCAGCAGCCCCGGGACAGGGTTCACCGGGGAGCTGTTTTTT | CASSPGTGFTGELFF
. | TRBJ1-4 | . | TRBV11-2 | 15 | TGTGCCAGCAGCTTAGGTGTAGGGCTTGGGGAAAAACTGTTTTTT | CASSLGVGLGEKLFF
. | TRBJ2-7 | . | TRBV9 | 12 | TGTGCCAGCAGTGACAGCTCCTACGAGCAGTACTTC | CASSDSSYEQYF
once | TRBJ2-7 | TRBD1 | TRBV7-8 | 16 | TGTGCCAGCAGCTTAGCCCGAGGGACAGGGATTACCGAGCAGTACTTC | CASSLARGTGITEQYF
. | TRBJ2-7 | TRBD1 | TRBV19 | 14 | TGTGCCAGTAGTTCCGGGACAGGGGACTACGAGCAGTACTTC | CASSSGTGDYEQYF
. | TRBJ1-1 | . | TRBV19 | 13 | TGTGCCAGTAGGCTCTCCTTGAACACTGAAGCTTTCTTT | CASRLSLNTEAFF